Listed below are T cell receptor beta chains from one sample, sequenced in a study of OX40 agonist ivuxolimab in advanced cancers. Libraries were prepared by immunoSEQ multiplex PCR; TCRdb keeps only in-frame clonotypes and omits some of them. The sample yields over 35,000 clones, 80% to 90% seen once. Sequenced material: CD4+ or CD8+ T cells sorted from blood, taken in a trial of the OX40 agonist ivuxolimab. The receptor source for this set is an adult with an advanced solid tumor such as melanoma, head and neck, liver or kidney cancer. Both conserved end residues are part of each CDR3. A D gene is named only where the DNA matches it firmly. Clone size is stated in some rows and not others, as once, few, many or a class when expanded.

cdr3_aa cdr3_nt clone_size v_call d_call j_call
CASSSGVINQPQHF TGTGCCAGCAGTTCGGGGGTAATCAATCAGCCCCAGCATTTT . TRBV7-9 . TRBJ1-5
CASSGRTGYNEQFF TGTGCCAGCAGTGGACGGACAGGTTACAATGAGCAGTTCTTC . TRBV28 TRBD1 TRBJ2-1
CASSLDPGSTGNTIYF TGCGCCAGCAGCTTGGACCCGGGTTCAACTGGAAACACCATATATTTT . TRBV5-1 . TRBJ1-3
CASSVFQGGNTIYF TGTGCCAGCAGCGTTTTCCAGGGGGGAAACACCATATATTTT . TRBV9 . TRBJ1-3
CASSFSYNSPLHF TGTGCCAGCAGTTTTTCCTATAATTCACCCCTCCACTTT . TRBV28 . TRBJ1-6
CASSSGLGYVYEQYF TGTGCCAGCAGCTCGGGACTGGGATACGTCTACGAGCAGTACTTC . TRBV5-6 . TRBJ2-7
CASSLDIWGYTGELFF TGTGCCAGCAGTTTAGATATCTGGGGGTACACCGGGGAGCTGTTTTTT . TRBV14 . TRBJ2-2
CASRTVLTDTQYF TGTGCCAGCAGAACGGTCCTCACAGATACGCAGTATTTT . TRBV7-9 . TRBJ2-3
CASTGTGNTEAFF TGTGCCAGCACTGGCACGGGGAACACTGAAGCTTTCTTT . TRBV28 . TRBJ1-1
CASSWLGNEQFF TGTGCCAGCAGCTGGCTGGGCAATGAGCAGTTCTTC . TRBV11-2 . TRBJ2-1
CASSDRGRGSPLHF TGTGCCAGCAGTGACAGGGGGCGAGGATCACCCCTCCACTTT . TRBV6-1 TRBD1 TRBJ1-6
CASSLSGESYNEQFF TGTGCCAGCAGCTTATCCGGGGAATCCTACAATGAGCAGTTCTTC . TRBV7-9 . TRBJ2-1
CASSPSVSSYNEQFF TGTGCCAGCAGCCCCTCGGTGAGCTCCTACAATGAGCAGTTCTTC . TRBV4-2 . TRBJ2-1
CASSLGRDRGSYSPLHF TGTGCCAGCAGCTTAGGCCGGGACAGGGGATCATATTCACCCCTCCACTTT . TRBV7-8 TRBD1 TRBJ1-6
CAWSVGDSNQPQHF TGTGCCTGGAGTGTGGGGGATAGCAATCAGCCCCAGCATTTT . TRBV30 . TRBJ1-5
CASSQAGNNQPQHF TGTGCCAGCAGCCAAGCGGGAAACAATCAGCCCCAGCATTTT . TRBV14 . TRBJ1-5
CASNFPRVKWETQYF TGTGCCAGCAATTTCCCACGGGTGAAGTGGGAGACCCAGTACTTC . TRBV11-2 . TRBJ2-5
CASSQEPDGNIQYF TGCGCCAGCAGCCAAGAGCCGGACGGAAACATTCAGTACTTC . TRBV4-3 . TRBJ2-4
CASSQDGNTEAFF TGCGCCAGCAGCCAAGACGGGAACACTGAAGCTTTCTTT . TRBV4-3 . TRBJ1-1
CASSFWAISGANVLTF TGTGCCAGCAGTTTTTGGGCGATCTCTGGGGCCAACGTCCTGACTTTC . TRBV28 . TRBJ2-6
CASSEDGLAFGPETQYF TGTGCCAGCAGCGAAGACGGACTAGCGTTCGGGCCAGAGACCCAGTACTTC . TRBV7-2 TRBD2 TRBJ2-5
CASRQGFGEQYF TGTGCCAGCCGACAGGGCTTCGGCGAGCAGTACTTC . TRBV19 TRBD1 TRBJ2-7
CASSDSGGATDTQYF TGTGCCAGCAGTGATAGCGGGGGGGCAACAGATACGCAGTATTTT once TRBV2 TRBD2 TRBJ2-3
CASSDSGGATDTQYF TGTGCCAGCAGTGACTCCGGGGGGGCCACAGATACGCAGTATTTT . TRBV6-4 TRBD2 TRBJ2-3
CASTDYNEQFF TGTGCCAGCACCGACTACAATGAGCAGTTCTTC . TRBV28 . TRBJ2-1
CASSYRDSYGYTF TGTGCCAGCAGCTACAGGGATTCCTATGGCTACACCTTC . TRBV7-2 . TRBJ1-2
CASSLSLETDTQYF TGTGCCAGCAGTCTTTCGCTGGAGACAGATACGCAGTATTTT . TRBV6-1 . TRBJ2-3
CASSFGTGYEQYF TGTGCCAGCAGCTTCGGGACAGGCTACGAGCAGTACTTC . TRBV7-2 TRBD1 TRBJ2-7
CASSASGVYEQYF TGTGCCAGCAGTGCCTCGGGGGTATACGAGCAGTACTTC . TRBV27 . TRBJ2-7
CASSRSSGGEETQYF TGCGCCAGCAGCCGATCTAGCGGGGGGGAAGAGACCCAGTACTTC once TRBV4-3 TRBD2 TRBJ2-5
CASSHIAGGPYNEQFF TGCGCCAGCAGCCACATAGCGGGGGGGCCCTACAATGAGCAGTTCTTC . TRBV4-3 TRBD2 TRBJ2-1
CASRADGAYEQYF TGTGCCAGCAGAGCGGACGGAGCCTACGAGCAGTACTTC . TRBV6-5 . TRBJ2-7
CASSFSETVGHEQYF TGTGCCAGCAGTTTTTCTGAGACAGTGGGCCACGAGCAGTACTTC . TRBV28 . TRBJ2-7
CASSFEQDRNTGNTIYF TGCGCCAGCAGTTTCGAACAGGACAGAAATACGGGAAACACCATATATTTT . TRBV4-1 . TRBJ1-3
CAWRTGNGYTF TGTGCCTGGAGAACAGGGAATGGCTACACCTTC few TRBV30 . TRBJ1-2
CASSLSGGETEAFF TGTGCCAGCAGCTTGTCGGGGGGGGAGACTGAAGCTTTCTTT . TRBV5-4 . TRBJ1-1
CASSDGTGSFHAFF TGTGCCAGCAGTGACGGGACAGGGTCATTTCATGCTTTCTTT . TRBV27 TRBD1 TRBJ1-1
CASSHGLAGGSEQFF TGTGCCAGCAGCCACGGACTAGCGGGGGGGAGTGAGCAGTTCTTC . TRBV7-2 TRBD2 TRBJ2-1
CASSPFSGETQYF TGTGCCAGCTCACCATTTTCCGGAGAGACCCAGTACTTC . TRBV18 . TRBJ2-5
CASSNRASRNTIYF TGTGCCAGCAGCAACAGGGCCTCGAGAAACACCATATATTTT . TRBV6-5 . TRBJ1-3
CAISGEDSNQPQHF TGTGCCATCAGTGGGGAAGATAGCAATCAGCCCCAGCATTTT . TRBV10-3 . TRBJ1-5
CAGSSAFNEQYF TGTGCCGGCAGTTCGGCTTTCAACGAGCAGTACTTC . TRBV28 . TRBJ2-7
CATSRGPDRGLDEQFF TGTGCCACCAGCAGAGGCCCAGACAGGGGGCTAGATGAGCAGTTCTTC . TRBV15 TRBD1 TRBJ2-1
CASSLEAGEGYEQYF TGTGCCAGCAGCTTAGAGGCAGGGGAGGGCTACGAGCAGTACTTC once TRBV7-8 . TRBJ2-7
CSVVDRVTTEAFF TGCAGCGTCGTGGACAGGGTTACCACTGAAGCTTTCTTT . TRBV29-1 TRBD1 TRBJ1-1
CASSGLTHEQYF TGTGCCAGCAGCGGACTAACCCACGAGCAGTACTTC . TRBV9 . TRBJ2-7
CASSPPDRPQETQYF TGTGCCAGCAGCCCCCCCGACAGGCCTCAAGAGACCCAGTACTTC . TRBV7-9 . TRBJ2-5
CASSPWGTKEQYF TGTGCCAGCAGCCCATGGGGGACAAAGGAGCAGTACTTC . TRBV5-6 . TRBJ2-7
CASSTRAYYEQYF TGTGCCAGCAGTACGAGGGCCTACTACGAGCAGTACTTC many TRBV27 . TRBJ2-7
CASSPRGTNTEAFF TGTGCCAGCAGCCCTAGGGGGACGAACACTGAAGCTTTCTTT . TRBV11-1 . TRBJ1-1